This T cell receptor beta chain stems from a study of radiotherapy plus CTLA-4 blockade in lung cancer. Study-wide results and limits: Radiotherapy plus ipilimumab was followed by expansion in blood of tumor-derived TCR clones.

Method: immunoSEQ multiplex PCR; TCRdb's copy keeps in-frame clones and lacks some. This repertoire shows tens of thousands of clones, 75% to 80% found once; its top ten account for about 2.2%. This CDR3 region has 13 residues. Germline CDR1 reads MDHEN; CDR2 reads SYDVKM. With 6 bases clipped from V and 3 bases from J, the junction kept 3 bases outside the gene matches. This clone appeared a single time. Its specificity is unknown. The specimen was peripheral blood, collected from a patient treated with radiotherapy plus ipilimumab. The receptor's source is a human donor with non-small cell lung cancer whose response to radiotherapy plus ipilimumab could not be evaluated. The chain couples TRBV28 to TRBJ1-1; 8 bases match TRBD1. CDR3: CASRWGQDTEAFF. The CDR3 DNA is TGTGCCAGCAGATGGGGACAGGACACTGAAGCTTTCTTT.